This TCR beta chain is drawn from a study of T cell repertoires in cytomegalovirus infection. Background on the study: Carrying CMV and the relevant HLA type showed in public TCR beta signatures.

Only a few counts were recorded for this clonotype. What it binds is unknown. TCRdb reanalysed the reads using MiXCR and keeps one entry per CDR3 protein. The data show some 480,000 distinct CDR3 sequences, with around 35% seen just once and 17% held by the top ten. The study's findings and limits: In two of eight donors, the top clonotype was HLA-C-restricted CMV-specific.

Germline V gene lookup returns CDR1 SGHTS and CDR2 YDEGEE. This CDR3 is 17 amino acids long. V dropped 4 bases and J dropped 6; count of bases not matched to a gene: 13. The TCR was taken from a human donor in good health (CMV status not recorded). Some clones in this sample may be carry-over from other donors' samples. The V gene is TRBV5-8, the J gene TRBJ2-3; 11 bases map to TRBD2. The sequencing used cultured PBMCs, collected from culture after CMV antigen stimulation. The CDR3 DNA is TGTGCCAGCAGCCCAAAAACGACTAGCGGGGCGGGGGATACGCAGTATTTT. The encoded protein is CASSPKTTSGAGDTQYF.